Sequencing of this T cell receptor beta chain was carried out in a study of T cells in Graves' hyperthyroidism and ophthalmopathy. Used for diagnoses were clinical symptoms, serum thyroxine and TRAb, thyroid ultrasound and orbital computed tomography. This clonotype was observed a few times. RNA transcripts were the template for amplifying TCR beta CDR3 regions. The study used the HTBI primer set for a first-round RT-PCR of the TCR CDR3. TCRdb called the multiplex PCR reads again in MiXCR, with one record for every CDR3 protein. The data contain a few hundred thousand distinct CDR3 sequences, about 14% of them singletons. Germline CDR1 reads LGHDT; CDR2 reads YNNKEL (reference sequence). This CDR3 region has 13 residues. Trimming took off 2 bases at V and 4 bases at J, with 6 bases between the two ends.

The V call is TRBV3-1, the J call TRBJ2-1, with unresolved D. The source is a man in his thirties or forties with Graves' hyperthyroidism that later progressed to Graves' ophthalmopathy. Sequencing input: blood. The CDR3 sequence: CASSQLHYNEQFF. CDR3 nucleotides: TGTGCCAGCAGCCAACTACATTACAATGAGCAGTTCTTC.